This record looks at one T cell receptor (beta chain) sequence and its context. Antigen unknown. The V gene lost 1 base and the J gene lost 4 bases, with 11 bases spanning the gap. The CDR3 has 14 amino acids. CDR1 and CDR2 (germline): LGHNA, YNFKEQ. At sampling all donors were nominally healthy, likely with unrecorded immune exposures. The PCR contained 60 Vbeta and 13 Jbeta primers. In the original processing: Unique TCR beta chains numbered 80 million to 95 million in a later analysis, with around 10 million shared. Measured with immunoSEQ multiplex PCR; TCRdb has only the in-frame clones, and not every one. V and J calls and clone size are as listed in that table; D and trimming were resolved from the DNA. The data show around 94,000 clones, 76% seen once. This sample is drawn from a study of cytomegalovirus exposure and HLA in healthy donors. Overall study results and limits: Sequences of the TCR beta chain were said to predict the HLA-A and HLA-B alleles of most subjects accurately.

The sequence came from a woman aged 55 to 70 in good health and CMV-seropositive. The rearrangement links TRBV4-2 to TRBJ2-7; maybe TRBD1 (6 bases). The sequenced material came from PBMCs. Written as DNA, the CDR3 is TGTGCCAGCAGCCAAGCGGGACACCAGTACGAGCAGTACTTC. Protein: CASSQAGHQYEQYF.